What follows is one TCR beta chain and its context. The antigen is undetermined. This entry comes from a study of T cell repertoires in cytomegalovirus infection. With 8 bases clipped from V and 4 bases from J, the junction kept 7 bases outside the gene matches. This CDR3 comprises 15 residues. Germline CDR1 and CDR2: MDHEN and SYDVKM. MiXCR, applied by TCRdb to the reads, yields one record per CDR3 protein. The data contain some 320,000 distinct CDR3 sequences, about 27% of them singletons. The clonotype was recovered from a human donor in good health (CMV status not recorded). Some clones in this sample may be carry-over from other donors' samples. V gene TRBV28 combines with J gene TRBJ2-5, with TRBD2 identical over 13 bases. The sample consisted of cultured PBMCs, taken from culture after CMV antigen stimulation. The CDR3 DNA is TGTGCCAGCCTACGTAGGACTAGCGGGAGAGAGACCCAGTACTTC. Protein: CASLRRTSGRETQYF.